The TCR beta chain under discussion was sequenced for a study of T cells in localized non-small cell lung cancer. Study findings and constraints: An association was observed between higher blood T cell density and longer overall survival. Heterogeneity remains possible because sequencing was limited to only one tumor region. Uninvolved neighboring lung showed the greatest T cell clonality, exceeding tumor.

Profiled with immunoSEQ multiplex PCR; TCRdb holds only in-frame clones, not every one. The data show 70,000 or so clones, about 88% seen once. The length of the CDR3 is 16 residues. J lost 0 bases, V lost 7 bases, and 11 bases had no gene match. Germline loops: CDR1 MNHEY, CDR2 SMNVEV (reference sequence). This clone was counted a single time. The antigen is unknown. The receptor's source is a female donor older than 55 with stage I lung adenocarcinoma. Source: peripheral blood, taken before any cancer treatment. The chain has TRBV27 and TRBJ1-1; TRBD1 agrees at 7 bases. CDR3 sequence reads: CASTSGTDYMNTEAFF. In DNA, the CDR3 is TGTGCCAGCACCTCCGGGACAGATTACATGAACACTGAAGCTTTCTTT.